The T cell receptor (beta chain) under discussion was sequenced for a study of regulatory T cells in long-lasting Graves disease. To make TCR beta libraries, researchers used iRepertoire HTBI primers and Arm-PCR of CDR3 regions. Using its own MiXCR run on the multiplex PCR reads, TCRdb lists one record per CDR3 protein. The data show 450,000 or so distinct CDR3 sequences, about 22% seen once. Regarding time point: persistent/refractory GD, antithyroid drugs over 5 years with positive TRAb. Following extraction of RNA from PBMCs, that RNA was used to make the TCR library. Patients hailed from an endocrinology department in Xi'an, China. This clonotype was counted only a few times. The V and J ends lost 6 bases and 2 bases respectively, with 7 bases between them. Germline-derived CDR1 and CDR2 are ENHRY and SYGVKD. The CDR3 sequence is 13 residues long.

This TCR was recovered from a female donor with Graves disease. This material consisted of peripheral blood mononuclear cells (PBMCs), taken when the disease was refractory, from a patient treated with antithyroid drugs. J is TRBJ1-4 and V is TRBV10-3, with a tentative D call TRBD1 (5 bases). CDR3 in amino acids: CAIRDSTNEKLFF. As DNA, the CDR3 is TGTGCCATCAGAGACAGTACTAATGAAAAACTGTTTTTT.